This record covers a single T cell receptor (beta chain). A far larger clone differs by one base, so this is likely a read error. This same CDR3 is encoded by further DNA sequences in the sample. Germline V lookup: CDR1 MNHEY, CDR2 SVGAGI. Trimming removed 10 bases at V and 8 bases at J, with 17 bases between. The CDR3 is 13 amino acids. This entry comes from a study of shared clonotypes between healthy human individuals. Unsorted PBMC DNA went through sequencing on ten immunoSEQ deep assay plates. Using immunoSEQ multiplex PCR, the repertoire was profiled, and TCRdb retains in-frame clones only, with some absent. The sample holds 450,000 to 500,000 clones, 78% seen once.

The sequence was obtained from a woman aged 40 to 50 in good health. Some clones in this sample may be carry-over from other donors' samples. What was sequenced was PBMCs. This chain joins TRBV6-5 and TRBJ2-2, with D possibly TRBD1 on 6 matching bases. CDR3 protein: CATHRAEAGELFF. CDR3 DNA sequence: TGTGCCACCCACAGGGCGGAGGCTGGGGAGCTGTTTTTT.